This T cell receptor beta chain was profiled in a study of identical twins. In every case, the donor was a healthy Caucasian. CDR3 length: 12 amino acids. Germline CDR1 is SGHTA and CDR2 is FQGNSA. V was cut by 2 bases and J by 10 bases, with 11 bases left in between. Via MiXCR, TCRdb re-called the 5' RACE reads, giving one row per CDR3 protein. The sample includes over 600,000 distinct CDR3 sequences, around 20% of them seen just once. This clonotype came up many times. The same data also contributed to another study, on T cells expressing NK-cell markers. From that report: Sorting was restricted to alpha-beta TCR T cells by an anti-gamma-delta TCR antibody in several experiments. The leading position in the CD3+CD56-NKG2C+ fraction of several donors also went to these clonotypes.

The chain uses TRBV7-2 and TRBJ1-1; D is ambiguous. The TCR was taken from a woman under 30 in good health. Sequencing was performed on PBMCs. CDR3 DNA: TGTGCCAGCAGCTTAAGAGGGATAGTAGCTTTCTTT. This translates into CASSLRGIVAFF.